The rows below give T cell receptor beta chains drawn from one sample of a study of blood T cell repertoires in COVID-19. Some clones are missing from TCRdb's copy, which holds only in-frame ones; the method was immunoSEQ multiplex PCR. This table has hundreds of thousands of clones, about 86% appearing once. The sample taken for sequencing was peripheral blood. The receptors come from a woman between 65 and 79 years old with COVID-19, enrolled during active disease. Both conserved end residues are part of each CDR3. The D gene is left open where the match is weak. The listing skips clone size in some rows; elsewhere it reads once, few, many or a size class.

v_call	j_call	clone_size	d_call	cdr3_nt	cdr3_aa
TRBV19	TRBJ2-4	-	TRBD2	TGTGCCAGTAGTTCAGAGCACGGGACTAGCGATTTAGCCAAAAACATTCAGTACTTC	CASSSEHGTSDLAKNIQYF
TRBV19	TRBJ2-3	-	TRBD2	TGTGCCAGTAGTACCGTAATAGCGGGGTCCGGGGCGGATACGCAGTATTTT	CASSTVIAGSGADTQYF
TRBV7-9	TRBJ1-2	-	TRBD1	TGTGCCAGCAGCGAGAACAGGGGGGATGGCTACACCTTC	CASSENRGDGYTF
TRBV7-2	TRBJ2-5	-	-	TGTGCCAGCAGCTCGCTTCGGAGGGGGGGTGAGGAGACCCAGTACTTC	CASSSLRRGGEETQYF
TRBV7-2	TRBJ2-3	-	-	TGTGCCAGCAGCTTAGTGGGGGGGGCCGGGGATACGCAGTATTTT	CASSLVGGAGDTQYF
TRBV3-1/TRBV3-2	TRBJ2-7	-	TRBD1	TGTGCCAGCAGCCTGGGACAGGGTGATCGCGAGCAGTACTTC	CASSLGQGDREQYF
TRBV29-1	TRBJ2-7	-	TRBD1	TGCAGCGTTGAGCCTTTACAGGGGAACTACGAGCAGTACTTC	CSVEPLQGNYEQYF
TRBV5-1	TRBJ2-1	-	-	TGCGCCAGCAGCCGCACATTCTCCCCGTCCGGGGGCAATGAGCAGTTCTTC	CASSRTFSPSGGNEQFF
TRBV7-9	TRBJ1-3	-	TRBD1	TGTGCCAGCAGCCGGGACAGGGCCGCTGGAAACACCATATATTTT	CASSRDRAAGNTIYF
TRBV29-1	TRBJ1-2	-	-	TGCAGCGTTGAAGATCAGGGTGGCTATGGCTACACCTTC	CSVEDQGGYGYTF
TRBV7-9	TRBJ1-1	-	-	TGTGCCAGCAGCTCTTCGAACACTGAAGCTTTCTTT	CASSSSNTEAFF
TRBV5-1	TRBJ2-1	-	TRBD1	TGCGCCAGCAGCTTGGGGACAGGGGACGTTGAGCAGTTCTTC	CASSLGTGDVEQFF
TRBV2	TRBJ1-5	-	TRBD1	TGTGCCAGCAGAGGACAGGGGGTCGGCAATCAGCCCCAGCATTTT	CASRGQGVGNQPQHF
TRBV4-2	TRBJ1-2	-	-	TGTGCCAGCAGCCCACAGGGTTATGGCTACACCTTC	CASSPQGYGYTF
TRBV3-1/TRBV3-2	TRBJ2-3	-	TRBD2	TGTGCCAGCAGCCAAGGACTAGCCTTGACAGATACGCAGTATTTT	CASSQGLALTDTQYF
TRBV5-1	TRBJ1-2	once	-	TGCGCCAGCAGCTTCCGGACATTATATGGCTACACCTTC	CASSFRTLYGYTF
TRBV5-1	TRBJ1-2	-	TRBD1	TGCGCCAGCAGCTTGGGGGGACAGAGTGACTATGGCTACACCTTC	CASSLGGQSDYGYTF
TRBV6-5	TRBJ1-3	-	TRBD1	TGTGCCAGCAGTTCGGGGACAGTAAACACCATATATTTT	CASSSGTVNTIYF
TRBV5-1	TRBJ2-1	-	-	TGCGCCAGCAGCTTCGGACTGACAAATGAGCAGTTCTTC	CASSFGLTNEQFF
TRBV2	TRBJ1-5	-	-	TGTGCCAGCACTCGTACTCCGGATCAGCCCCAGCATTTT	CASTRTPDQPQHF